This TCR beta chain was recorded in a study of blood T cell repertoires in COVID-19. The CDR3 runs 18 residues. Trimming shortened V by 2 bases and J by 2 bases, and 22 bases separated the two germline ends. Per the original methods: Estimated nucleated cell counts came from reference gene primer amplification. Clones were read by immunoSEQ multiplex PCR, and TCRdb kept only the in-frame ones, dropping some. V and J calls and clone size are as listed in that table; D and trimming were resolved from the DNA. The sample lists hundreds of thousands of clones, around 90% occurring once. V is TRBV5-3 and J is TRBJ1-2, with a tentative D call TRBD1 (6 bases). TRBV5-3 has ORF status, its function being uncertain. The sequence was obtained from a woman aged 18-30 years with acute COVID-19. What was sequenced was PBMCs or T cells enriched from blood (not recorded which). The CDR3 bases are TGTGCCAGAAGCTTATACCCAGGGGCCTTATCCCTAAACTATGGCTACACCTTC. Amino acid sequence: CARSLYPGALSLNYGYTF.